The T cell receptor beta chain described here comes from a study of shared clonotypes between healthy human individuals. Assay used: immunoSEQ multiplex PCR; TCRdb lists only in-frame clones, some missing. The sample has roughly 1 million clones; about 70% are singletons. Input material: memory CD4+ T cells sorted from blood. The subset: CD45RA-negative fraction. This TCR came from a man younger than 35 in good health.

In DNA, the CDR3 is TGCAGTGCTGGCCCCCTAGACCGGTACTTC. As protein: CSAGPLDRYF. The chain is built from TRBV20-1 and TRBJ2-7; D uncertain. The CDR3 spans 10 residues. Trimming shortened V by 5 bases and J by 12 bases, and 14 bases separated the two germline ends. Germline V gene sequence: CDR1 DFQATT, CDR2 SNEGSKA (reference sequence).